This T cell receptor beta chain comes out of a study of blood T cell repertoires in COVID-19. As for the study in general: Acute and convalescent COVID-19 samples came from the United States, Italy and Spain.

The protocol was immunoSEQ multiplex PCR, while the TCRdb copy is restricted to in-frame clones and leaves out a portion. The data hold about 160,000 clones, with under 85% observed a single time. Sequenced input: peripheral blood. The receptor was isolated from a man between 65 and 79 years old with acute or convalescent COVID-19.

In nucleotides, the CDR3 is TGTGCCAGCAGCCTACCAACAGGGGGGGCTTTCTTT. Translating gives CASSLPTGGAFF. The J gene is TRBJ1-1, the V gene TRBV5-6, with 8 bases identical to TRBD1. V gave up 4 bases and J gave up 11 bases; unmatched junction bases: 7. The germline CDR1 and CDR2 sequences are SGHDT and YYEEEE. The CDR3 covers 12 residues. The entire variable domain, with the rest obtained from reference TRBV5-6 and TRBJ1-1, is as follows: DAGVTQSPTHLIKTRGQQVTLRCSPKSGHDTVSWYQQALGQGPQFIFQYYEEEERQRGNFPDRFSGHQFPNYSSELNVNALLLGDSALYLCASSLPTGGAFFGQGTRLTVV.